Listed here are 25 T cell receptor beta chains from one sample, sequenced in a study of sequential checkpoint blockade in melanoma. Assay: immunoSEQ multiplex PCR; the TCRdb copy retains only in-frame clones and omits some. The sample carries about 22,000 clones, under 30% recorded once. Described treatment: randomized to nivolumab then ipilimumab (arm A) or the reverse (arm B). This specimen was tumor tissue (inferred from file names), taken from a patient given nivolumab and ipilimumab in sequence. The receptor set was obtained from a human donor with melanoma.

This clone is labeled medium-sized. The gene calls are TRBV19 and TRBJ2-7; D unresolved. The CDR3 covers 11 residues. The germline V and J ends were trimmed by 3 bases and 5 bases, with 5 bases remaining between them. Germline CDR1 LNHDA, CDR2 SQIVND (reference sequence). CDR3 in amino acids: CASSIWDEQYF. The CDR3 DNA is TGTGCCAGTAGTATTTGGGACGAGCAGTACTTC.

J is TRBJ1-1 and V is TRBV5-1; D possibly corresponds to TRBD1 (5 bases). The CDR3 totals 15 residues. The V gene lost 4 bases and the J gene lost 1 base, with 14 bases spanning the gap. Germline values: CDR1 SGHRS, CDR2 YFSETQ. The CDR3 region is CASSVGGPTNTEAFF. For the CDR3, the DNA is TGCGCCAGCAGCGTGGGGGGACCGACGAACACTGAAGCTTTCTTT.

This clone was detected a few times. The genes are TRBV11-3 and TRBJ2-1; 8 bases fit TRBD2. Germline V lookup: CDR1 SGHNT, CDR2 YENEEA. The CDR3 sequence is 15 residues long. V was clipped by 2 bases and J by 12 bases; unmatched bases: 12. CDR3 in amino acids: CASSLRLAGPIGQFF. DNA for the CDR3: TGTGCCAGCAGCTTAAGGCTAGCGGGCCCTATTGGGCAGTTCTTC.

This clone was counted a few times. This chain connects TRBV30 to TRBJ2-1; TRBD2 aligns across 8 bases. The CDR3 extends over 14 amino acids. Germline CDR1 and CDR2: GTSNPN and SVGIG (reference sequence). The V and J ends lost 1 base and 3 bases, in that order; junction bases with no gene match: 2. This CDR3 reads CAWSALAGYNEQFF. CDR3 bases: TGTGCCTGGAGTGCGCTAGCGGGCTACAATGAGCAGTTCTTC.

The chain recombines TRBV6-8 with TRBJ2-3; a possible D gene is TRBD2 (6 bases). This CDR3 region has 15 residues. Germline CDR1 is MNHGY and CDR2 is SAAAGT. Trimming left V 5 bases short and J 2 bases short, with 14 bases between. The CDR3 DNA reads TGTGCCAGCAGTATACGGGACTTCTTCACAGATACGCAGTATTTT. Residues: CASSIRDFFTDTQYF.

The chain joins TRBV5-1 to TRBJ1-3; possibly TRBD1 for D (5 bases). Germline V gene data show CDR1 as SGHRS and CDR2 as YFSETQ. Between the trimmed V and J ends, which lost 4 bases and 4 bases, there was a span of 12 bases. This CDR3 is 14 amino acids long. This chain's CDR3 is CASSDGAQGNTIYF. DNA for the CDR3: TGCGCCAGCAGCGACGGGGCACAAGGAAACACCATATATTTT.

V is TRBV16 and J is TRBJ1-5, with 9 bases aligning to TRBD1. CDR1 and CDR2 (germline): KGHSY, FQNENV. V was clipped by 0 bases and J by 7 bases; unmatched bases: 7. CDR3 length: 16 residues. The DNA for the CDR3 is TGTGCCAGCAGCCAATCGGGGACAGGGTTTCGGCAGCCCCAGCATTTT. Translating gives CASSQSGTGFRQPQHF.

The V call is TRBV15, the J call TRBJ1-4, with D hard to call. From germline, CDR1 is LNHNV and CDR2 YYDKDF (reference sequence). Trimming removed 2 bases from V and 8 bases from J, with 12 bases in between. The CDR3 runs to 14 residues. CDR3 DNA sequence: TGTGCCACCAGCAGAAATCCTGGCCTCGAAAAACTGTTTTTT. Translated, it gives CATSRNPGLEKLFF.

Only a few counts were recorded for this clone. The chain is built from TRBV29-1 and TRBJ2-3; TRBD2 might be the D (5 bases). The CDR3 consists of 13 residues. Germline loops: CDR1 SQVTM, CDR2 ANQGSEA. V was cut by 2 bases and J by 2 bases, with 8 bases left in between. The CDR3 nucleotides are TGCAGCGTTGAAAGACTAACCACAGATACGCAGTATTTT. Its translation: CSVERLTTDTQYF.

This clone was observed a handful of times. The chain couples TRBV6-8 to TRBJ1-5; 8 nucleotides agree with TRBD1. V lost 5 bases, J lost 6 bases, and 6 bases stayed unmatched. CDR3 length: 14 residues. CDR1 is MNHGY, CDR2 SAAAGT, per germline. CDR3 sequence: CASSVRGQGQPQHF. The CDR3 DNA reads as TGTGCCAGCAGTGTCAGGGGGCAGGGTCAGCCCCAGCATTTT.

This clone occurred a few times. The chain links TRBV11-3 to TRBJ2-2, with D unresolved. V lost 2 bases, J lost 2 bases, and 6 bases lay in between. The CDR3 covers 14 residues. The germline V gene has CDR1 SGHNT and CDR2 YENEEA. This CDR3 is CASSLLQNTGELFF. CDR3 DNA: TGTGCCAGCAGCTTACTCCAAAACACCGGGGAGCTGTTTTTT. Full variable domain (missing parts from reference TRBV11-3 and TRBJ2-2): EAGVVQSPRYKIIEKKQPVAFWCNPISGHNTLYWYLQNLGQGPELLIRYENEEAVDDSQLPKDRFSAERLKGVDSTLKIQPAELGDSAVYLCASSLLQNTGELFFGEGSRLTVL.

This CDR3 reads CASRAGTGGKNYEQYF. The CDR3 bases are TGTGCCAGCAGGGCCGGGACAGGGGGCAAAAACTACGAGCAGTACTTC. V is TRBV28 and J is TRBJ2-7, with 12 bases aligning to TRBD1. This CDR3 region has 16 residues. Losses at the gene ends were 6 bases for V and 3 bases for J; bases not matched to a gene: 9. Germline V CDR1 and CDR2: MDHEN, SYDVKM.

In nucleotides, the CDR3 is TGTGCCAGCTCACCAACTTCGTACGATGAAAAACTGTTTTTT. Its protein product is CASSPTSYDEKLFF. The V gene is TRBV18, the J gene TRBJ1-4; the D is unclear. Germline values: CDR1 KGHSH, CDR2 LQKENI. The germline V and J ends were trimmed by 2 bases and 6 bases, with 10 bases remaining between them. The CDR3 totals 14 residues.

V is TRBV14 and J is TRBJ2-7; possible D gene TRBD2, 5 bases. The length of the CDR3 is 13 residues. V lost 6 bases and J lost 3, with 12 bases in between. Germline CDR1 SGHDN, CDR2 FVKESK. Here the CDR3 reads CASRPDSLYEQYF. CDR3 DNA sequence: TGTGCCAGCAGACCGGACTCCCTCTACGAGCAGTACTTC.

This clone was seen a handful of times. DNA for the CDR3: TGTGCCAGCAGACAGGACAGGGTTGAAGCTTTCTTT. Protein: CASRQDRVEAFF. The chain links TRBV28 to TRBJ1-1; 8 bases map to TRBD1. Germline-derived CDR1 and CDR2 are MDHEN and SYDVKM. The V segment lost 6 bases and the J segment 7 bases; nucleotides outside the gene matches: 4. The CDR3 length is 12 residues.

The V gene is TRBV18, the J gene TRBJ1-3; D unresolved. The CDR3 loop spans 15 amino acids. Looked up from germline, CDR1 is KGHSH and CDR2 is LQKENI. The ends were cut back, 2 bases at V and 0 bases at J, with 8 bases in the middle. The CDR3 here is CASSPGIDSGNTIYF. The CDR3 DNA reads as TGTGCCAGCTCACCAGGGATTGACTCTGGAAACACCATATATTTT. The variable domain in full, with the rest retrieved from reference TRBV18 and TRBJ1-3, is NAGVMQNPRHLVRRRGQEARLRCSPMKGHSHVYWYRQLPEEGLKFMVYLQKENIIDESGMPKERFSAEFPKEGPSILRIQQVVRGDSAAYFCASSPGIDSGNTIYFGEGSWLTVV.

The V and J genes are TRBV28 and TRBJ1-2; D might be TRBD1 (5 bases). The germline V gene encodes CDR1 MDHEN and CDR2 SYDVKM. This CDR3 region has 12 residues. Trimming took off 10 bases at V and 4 bases at J, with 13 bases between the two ends. This chain's CDR3 is CATNDRTYGYTF. CDR3 DNA: TGTGCCACAAATGACAGAACCTATGGCTACACCTTC.

The gene calls are TRBV9 and TRBJ2-1; TRBD1 agrees at 8 bases. The CDR3 length is 14 residues. V shed 5 bases and J 8 bases; nucleotides not matched to a gene: 9. CDR1 and CDR2 (germline): SGDLS, YYNGEE. Here the CDR3 DNA reads TGTGCCAGCAGTGACGGACAGGGTTACGATGAGCAGTTCTTC. It yields the protein CASSDGQGYDEQFF. Supplemented by reference TRBV9 and TRBJ2-1, the full variable domain reads DSGVTQTPKHLITATGQRVTLRCSPRSGDLSVYWYQQSLDQGLQFLIQYYNGEERAKGNILERFSAQQFPDLHSELNLSSLELGDSALYFCASSDGQGYDEQFFGPGTRLTVL.

This clone was seen more than once but under ten times. V gene TRBV6-8 combines with J gene TRBJ1-3; TRBD1 might be the D (5 bases). The CDR3 extends over 16 amino acids. V was trimmed by 3 bases and J by 1 base, leaving 13 bases between them. CDR1 and CDR2 (germline): MNHGY, SAAAGT. Here the CDR3 reads CASSYRPSGSGNTIYF. In DNA form, the CDR3 reads TGTGCCAGCAGTTATAGACCATCAGGGTCTGGAAACACCATATATTTT.

The genes are TRBV9 and TRBJ2-1, with D possibly matching TRBD2 (5 bases). Per germline, CDR1 SGDLS and CDR2 YYNGEE. Trimming removed 8 bases from V and 4 bases from J, with 19 bases in between. There are 15 residues in the CDR3. DNA of the CDR3: TGTGCCAGTAAAGAGAGGGATACGGCGTACAATGAGCAGTTCTTC. Its protein is CASKERDTAYNEQFF.

The chain uses TRBV9 and TRBJ2-7; TRBD2 aligns across 12 bases. Trimming at V came to 4 bases and at J to 6 bases, leaving 11 bases not matched to a gene. The CDR3 is made up of 16 amino acids. Germline CDR1 and CDR2: SGDLS and YYNGEE. CDR3 bases: TGTGCCAGCAGCCCCCGACTAGCGGGAGTAATGAGCGAGCAGTACTTC. Its protein is CASSPRLAGVMSEQYF.

This clone was seen a few times. The chain carries TRBV23-1 and TRBJ2-7; D might be TRBD2 (6 bases). TRBV23-1 is reported as an ORF; its role is uncertain. V was clipped by 1 base and J by 2 bases, with 15 bases between them. The CDR3 has 16 residues. This chain's CDR3 is CASSQFRLGGTYEQYF. The CDR3 nucleotides read TGCGCCAGCAGTCAATTTCGGTTGGGGGGAACCTACGAGCAGTACTTC.

The J gene is TRBJ1-1, the V gene TRBV5-1; D not resolved. The CDR3 has 14 amino acids. Germline V gives CDR1 SGHRS, CDR2 YFSETQ. Trimming took off 0 bases at V and 11 bases at J, with 17 bases between the two ends. The CDR3 here is CASSLGSGESWAFF. CDR3 sequence (DNA): TGCGCCAGCAGCTTGGGTTCGGGTGAGAGCTGGGCTTTCTTT.

This chain connects TRBV18 to TRBJ1-3; D is undetermined. The ends were cut back, 2 bases at V and 2 bases at J, with 13 bases in the middle. Germline-derived CDR1 and CDR2 are KGHSH and LQKENI. The CDR3 runs 16 residues. CDR3 sequence: CASSPGGEPPGNTIYF. For the CDR3, the DNA is TGTGCCAGCTCACCAGGTGGGGAGCCACCTGGAAACACCATATATTTT.

The chain has TRBV19 and TRBJ2-2; TRBD1 aligns across 7 bases. The germline gives CDR1 LNHDA, CDR2 SQIVND (reference sequence). CDR3 length: 16 residues. V shed 3 bases, J shed 7 bases, and the junction held 11 bases outside the gene matches. The CDR3, as DNA: TGTGCCAGTAGTATTTTTCCTTACAGGGGAAACGGGGAGCTGTTTTTT. Translated: CASSIFPYRGNGELFF.